The 8 T cell receptor beta chains listed next were all sequenced from one sample in a study of STAT3 mutations in large granular lymphocyte leukemia. Study findings and constraints: In T-cell large granular lymphocyte leukemia, about half of patients showed multiple immunodominant subclonotypes.

Profiled with immunoSEQ multiplex PCR; TCRdb holds only in-frame clones, not every one. The sample lists around 39,000 clones, roughly 84% occurring once. Their antigen targets remain unknown. The sequencing sample was made of PBMCs. Receptors originate from a human donor with T large granular lymphocyte leukemia. Some clones in this sample may be carry-over from other donors' samples.

The chain is built from TRBV11-2 and TRBJ1-5, with 7 bases aligning to TRBD1. There are 12 residues in the CDR3. Germline values: CDR1 SGHAT, CDR2 FQNNGV. After removal of 1 base from V and 11 bases from J, the junction contained 2 bases not matched to a gene. CDR3 residues: CASSLGGGAQHF. In DNA, the CDR3 is TGTGCCAGCAGCTTAGGAGGGGGCGCCCAGCATTTT.

The chain employs TRBV6-5 and TRBJ2-2; 9 nucleotides line up with TRBD1. The CDR3 has 14 residues. Germline CDR1 MNHEY, CDR2 SVGAGI. Trimming at V came to 5 bases and at J to 6 bases, leaving 4 bases not matched to a gene. The CDR3 sequence is CASSGTGIPGELFF. CDR3 coding DNA: TGTGCCAGCAGTGGGACAGGGATTCCCGGGGAGCTGTTTTTT.

This chain links TRBV5-1 with TRBJ2-1, with D possibly matching TRBD1 (6 bases). The CDR3 has 14 amino acids. V lost 4 bases, J lost 7 bases, and 15 bases lay in between. Germline V gene lookup returns CDR1 SGHRS and CDR2 YFSETQ. The CDR3 sequence is CASSTSDRRNEQFF. The CDR3 bases are TGCGCCAGCAGCACGTCCGACAGGCGGAATGAGCAGTTCTTC.

The rearrangement links TRBV7-9 to TRBJ2-2; D gene ambiguous. The germline gives CDR1 SEHNR, CDR2 FQNEAQ (reference sequence). The CDR3 covers 14 residues. The V end was cut by 5 bases, the J end by 2 bases, with 9 bases between. DNA for the CDR3: TGTGCCAGCAGCCACGAGGTTAACACCGGGGAGCTGTTTTTT. This translates into CASSHEVNTGELFF.

The chain links TRBV6-5 to TRBJ2-7; D is perhaps TRBD2 (6 bases). The CDR3 consists of 14 residues. Germline assignment: CDR1 MNHEY and CDR2 SVGAGI. V lost 6 bases and J lost 3, with 15 bases in between. CDR3 residues: CASSRRGSGYEQYV. The CDR3 bases are TGTGCCAGCAGCCGTCGGGGGTCGGGCTACGAGCAGTACGTC.

This clone has a handful of counts. The chain uses TRBV11-2 and TRBJ2-7, with D uncertain. Germline loops: CDR1 SGHAT, CDR2 FQNNGV. V was trimmed by 5 bases and J by 3 bases, leaving 14 bases between them. The length of the CDR3 is 14 residues. DNA for the CDR3: TGTGCCAGCAGCCTAGGACCCGGAGTCTACGAGCAGTACGTC. Protein product: CASSLGPGVYEQYV.

As regards this clone: The identical CDR3 is also encoded by other nucleotide sequences in the sample. The J gene is TRBJ2-3, the V gene TRBV7-2; D uncertain. The length of the CDR3 is 12 residues. Germline V gene lookup returns CDR1 SGHTA and CDR2 FQGNSA. Trimming left V 2 bases short and J 6 bases short, with 6 bases between. The CDR3, as DNA: TGTGCCAGCAGCTTATATGGGGATACGCAGTATTTT. It is translated as CASSLYGDTQYF.

This chain joins TRBV7-9 and TRBJ2-4, with D unresolved. Germline V gene data show CDR1 as SEHNR and CDR2 as FQNEAQ (reference sequence). The CDR3 covers 15 residues. The V end lost 5 bases, the J end lost 9 bases, and 20 bases lay between the germline ends. The CDR3 here is CASSPSGPQSSIQYF. CDR3 bases: TGTGCCAGCAGCCCCTCCGGCCCGCAGTCATCCATTCAGTACTTC.